The 29 T cell receptor beta chains below all came from one sample that was sequenced in a study of OX40 agonist ivuxolimab in advanced cancers. Clones were read by immunoSEQ multiplex PCR, and TCRdb kept only the in-frame ones, dropping some. The sample consists of over 65,000 clones, 84% of them appearing once. Sample: CD4+ or CD8+ T cells sorted from blood, taken in a trial of the OX40 agonist ivuxolimab. The receptors originated from an adult with an advanced solid tumor such as melanoma, head and neck, liver or kidney cancer.

J is TRBJ1-5 and V is TRBV28; D call uncertain. From germline, CDR1 is MDHEN and CDR2 SYDVKM. This CDR3 is built from 10 residues. Trimming removed 11 bases from V and 2 bases from J, with 4 bases in between. CDR3 sequence: CALGNQPQHF. The CDR3 nucleotides read TGTGCCCTAGGCAATCAGCCCCAGCATTTT.

The chain couples TRBV5-4 to TRBJ2-1; D is ambiguous. The germline V gene has CDR1 SGHNT and CDR2 YYREEE (reference sequence). V gave up 1 base and J gave up 7 bases, with 12 bases separating them. The CDR3 sequence is 14 residues long. For the CDR3, the DNA is TGTGCCAGCAGCTTGAAGCTGGCGGCAAATGAGCAGTTCTTC. As protein: CASSLKLAANEQFF. The complete variable domain, with remaining parts taken from reference TRBV5-4 and TRBJ2-1, reads ETGVTQSPTHLIKTRGQQVTLRCSSQSGHNTVSWYQQALGQGPQFIFQYYREEENGRGNFPPRFSGLQFPNYSSELNVNALELDDSALYLCASSLKLAANEQFFGPGTRLTVL.

The CDR3 region is CASSPLQGALENTEAFF. In nucleotides, the CDR3 is TGTGCCAGCAGCCCGCTACAGGGGGCATTAGAGAACACTGAAGCTTTCTTT. The V gene is TRBV5-8, the J gene TRBJ1-1; 9 nucleotides line up with TRBD1. The CDR3 extends over 17 amino acids. Unmatched junction bases numbered 11, after V lost 4 bases and J lost 1 base. Looked up from germline, CDR1 is SGHTS and CDR2 is YDEGEE.

The chain uses TRBV19 and TRBJ2-3; 7 bases are shared with TRBD1. This CDR3 is 14 amino acids long. V dropped 4 bases and J dropped 2; count of bases not matched to a gene: 3. The germline V gene encodes CDR1 LNHDA and CDR2 SQIVND (reference sequence). CDR3 region: CASSTGGNTDTQYF. The CDR3 DNA follows: TGTGCCAGTAGTACAGGGGGAAACACAGATACGCAGTATTTT.

This sequence joins TRBV5-4 and TRBJ2-5; possible D gene TRBD1, 5 bases. V was trimmed by 0 bases and J by 10 bases, leaving 19 bases between them. CDR3 size: 15 residues. Germline V gene lookup returns CDR1 SGHNT and CDR2 YYREEE (reference sequence). The DNA of the CDR3 is TGTGCCAGCAGCTTGGGGGCAGGGTACGATCGTAGCCAGTACTTC. This sequence encodes CASSLGAGYDRSQYF.

This chain links TRBV19 with TRBJ1-1, with a tentative D call TRBD1 (5 bases). From germline, CDR1 is LNHDA and CDR2 SQIVND (reference sequence). The CDR3 spans 13 residues. The V and J ends lost 4 bases and 6 bases respectively, with 12 bases between them. CDR3 amino acids: CASSKGREAEAFF. The CDR3 DNA reads TGTGCCAGTAGTAAGGGGAGGGAAGCTGAAGCTTTCTTT. Using reference TRBV19 and TRBJ1-1 for the parts outside the CDR3, the full variable domain is DGGITQSPKYLFRKEGQNVTLSCEQNLNHDAMYWYRQDPGQGLRLIYYSQIVNDFQKGDIAEGYSVSREKKESFPLTVTSAQKNPTAFYLCASSKGREAEAFFGQGTRLTVV.

This clone was observed a few times. This chain uses TRBV5-4 with TRBJ1-6; D not certain. Trimming took off 2 bases at V and 3 bases at J, with 9 bases between the two ends. Germline CDR1 and CDR2: SGHNT and YYREEE (reference sequence). This CDR3 is 15 amino acids long. CDR3 amino acids: CASSLSADYNSPLHF. Here the CDR3 DNA reads TGTGCCAGCAGCTTATCGGCAGACTATAATTCACCCCTCCACTTT.

This clone showed up just once. The chain links TRBV7-8 to TRBJ1-2; TRBD1 matches 7 bases. Per the germline V gene, CDR1 is SGHVS and CDR2 is FQNEAQ. Trimming took 1 base from V and 8 from J; bases not matched to a gene: 4. The CDR3 has 13 residues. Here the CDR3 DNA reads TGTGCCAGCAGCTTAGGGCAGGGGGGCGGCTACACCTTC. Protein product: CASSLGQGGGYTF.

This chain links TRBV7-3 with TRBJ1-1; the D is unclear. The CDR3 is 13 amino acids. V gave up 4 bases and J gave up 4 bases, with 10 bases separating them. Germline values: CDR1 SGHTA, CDR2 FQGTGA. CDR3: CASSSSAGTEAFF. The CDR3 nucleotides are TGTGCCAGCAGCTCATCAGCCGGCACTGAAGCTTTCTTT. The full variable domain, in which reference TRBV7-3 and TRBJ1-1 provide the parts outside the CDR3, is GAGVSQTPSNKVTEKGKYVELRCDPISGHTALYWYRQSLGQGPEFLIYFQGTGAADDSGLPNDRFFAVRPEGSVSTLKIQRTERGDSAVYLCASSSSAGTEAFFGQGTRLTVV.

The chain joins TRBV7-3 to TRBJ2-2; D might be TRBD1 (6 bases). V was trimmed by 2 bases and J by 0 bases, leaving 10 bases between them. Germline V gene data show CDR1 as SGHTA and CDR2 as FQGTGA. The CDR3 spans 16 residues. The CDR3 loop is CASSLGGGANTGELFF. Here the CDR3 DNA reads TGTGCCAGCAGCTTAGGTGGGGGCGCGAACACCGGGGAGCTGTTTTTT.

The rearrangement joins TRBV5-4 to TRBJ2-2, with unresolved D. Germline CDR1 and CDR2: SGHNT and YYREEE (reference sequence). The CDR3 is 12 amino acids. The germline V and J ends were trimmed by 1 base and 2 bases, with 0 bases remaining between them. CDR3 in amino acids: CASSLNTGELFF. Here the CDR3 DNA reads TGTGCCAGCAGCTTGAACACCGGGGAGCTGTTTTTT.

The genes are TRBV6-5 and TRBJ1-2; D is unresolved. There are 12 residues in the CDR3. Germline V CDR1 and CDR2: MNHEY, SVGAGI. The ends were cut back, 9 bases at V and 2 bases at J, with 10 bases in the middle. CDR3 nucleotide sequence: TGTGCCAGTCAGAGCGGAAACTATGGCTACACCTTC. Translation: CASQSGNYGYTF.

The V and J genes are TRBV9 and TRBJ1-4; possible D gene TRBD1, 6 bases. This CDR3 comprises 14 residues. CDR1 is SGDLS and CDR2 is YYNGEE in the germline V gene. V dropped 4 bases and J dropped 8 bases, with 15 bases sitting between them. CDR3 sequence reads: CASSNPGVGEKLFF. CDR3 DNA sequence: TGTGCCAGCAGCAACCCAGGGGTTGGGGAAAAACTGTTTTTT.

The chain recombines TRBV28 with TRBJ2-1; D may match TRBD1 or TRBD2 (6 bases each). CDR3 length equals 16 residues. Germline CDR1 reads MDHEN; CDR2 reads SYDVKM. The V end lost 7 bases, the J end lost 9 bases, and 25 bases lay between the germline ends. As DNA, the CDR3 is TGTGCCAGCAAACAGGAGCCGGCCCCGGGGGCCGGTGAGCAGTTCTTC. Its protein is CASKQEPAPGAGEQFF.

This chain joins TRBV6-1 and TRBJ1-2; TRBD1 might be the D (6 bases). Trimming removed 2 bases from V and 1 base from J, with 8 bases in between. CDR3 size: 14 residues. CDR1 MNHNS and CDR2 SASEGT come from the germline V gene. In DNA form, the CDR3 reads TGTGCCAGCAGTGAATACAGGGATAACTATGGCTACACCTTC. Its translation is CASSEYRDNYGYTF.

The chain employs TRBV7-8 and TRBJ1-4; the D gene is possibly TRBD1 (5 bases). Germline V gives CDR1 SGHVS, CDR2 FQNEAQ. The V end was cut by 10 bases, the J end by 5 bases, with 23 bases between. The CDR3 covers 16 residues. The CDR3 DNA follows: TGTGCCACCGGAGGTTATACGATGGGGGGGAATGAAAAACTGTTTTTT. It is translated as CATGGYTMGGNEKLFF.

The rearrangement joins TRBV7-2 to TRBJ2-3; no clear D gene. V was clipped by 6 bases and J by 1 base, with 8 bases between them. The V gene's germline CDR1 is SGHTA and CDR2 FQGNSA. The CDR3 contains 13 residues. DNA of the CDR3: TGTGCCAGCAGAAAAGTGGGCACAGATACGCAGTATTTT. This sequence encodes CASRKVGTDTQYF.

The chain recombines TRBV30 with TRBJ1-1, with 7 bases that match TRBD1. The V and J ends lost 3 bases and 5 bases, in that order; junction bases with no gene match: 9. The CDR3 contains 14 residues. The germline V gene has CDR1 GTSNPN and CDR2 SVGIG (reference sequence). As DNA, the CDR3 is TGTGCCTGGAGCCGAAACAGGGGAGGGACTGAAGCTTTCTTT. Its translation is CAWSRNRGGTEAFF.

This sequence joins TRBV19 and TRBJ1-5; the D gene is possibly TRBD1 (6 bases). Germline CDR1 and CDR2: LNHDA and SQIVND (reference sequence). Trimming stripped 5 bases from V and 1 base from J, with 12 bases between. The CDR3 has 15 residues. CDR3: CASSQGQISNQPQHF. In DNA, the CDR3 is TGTGCCAGTAGTCAAGGACAGATAAGCAATCAGCCCCAGCATTTT.

V and J are TRBV20-1 and TRBJ1-4; D uncertain. V lost 6 bases and J lost 8, with 10 bases in between. The CDR3 has 11 residues. Germline assignment: CDR1 DFQATT and CDR2 SNEGSKA (reference sequence). The DNA for the CDR3 is TGCAGTGCCCCCCGTGTGGAAAAACTGTTTTTT. Translation gives CSAPRVEKLFF.

V and J are TRBV11-1 and TRBJ2-7, with 11 bases identical to TRBD2. Germline V gene sequence: CDR1 SGHAT, CDR2 FQDESV (reference sequence). This CDR3 region has 16 residues. J gave up 4 bases and V 4 bases, and 9 bases lay outside the gene matches. The CDR3 spells CASSSTGLAGDYEQYF. The CDR3 region has the DNA TGTGCCAGCAGCTCAACCGGACTAGCGGGTGATTACGAGCAGTACTTC.

The V call is TRBV15, the J call TRBJ2-3; D is unresolved. CDR1 and CDR2 from the germline V gene are LNHNV and YYDKDF (reference sequence). Trimming cost V 0 bases and J 0 bases, with 10 bases left between them. This CDR3 contains 16 residues. CDR3 in amino acids: CATSRDWDSSTDTQYF. For the CDR3, the DNA is TGTGCCACCAGCAGAGATTGGGATTCTAGCACAGATACGCAGTATTTT. The full variable domain, with the rest looked up from reference TRBV15 and TRBJ2-3, is DAMVIQNPRYQVTQFGKPVTLSCSQTLNHNVMYWYQQKSSQAPKLLFHYYDKDFNNEADTPDNFQSRRPNTSFCFLDIRSPGLGDTAMYLCATSRDWDSSTDTQYFGPGTRLTVL.

The chain combines TRBV19 with TRBJ1-1; no firm D call. Germline CDR1 LNHDA, CDR2 SQIVND (reference sequence). Trimming shortened V by 5 bases and J by 1 base, and 17 bases separated the two germline ends. The CDR3 length is 16 residues. The CDR3 DNA sequence: TGTGCCAGTAGTGGCCCCACCATTAAGGGGAACACTGAAGCTTTCTTT. It translates to CASSGPTIKGNTEAFF.

V is TRBV28 and J is TRBJ1-5; maybe TRBD1 (5 bases). This CDR3 is 14 amino acids long. Germline assignment: CDR1 MDHEN and CDR2 SYDVKM. V gave up 4 bases and J gave up 2 bases, with 9 bases separating them. CDR3 DNA: TGTGCCAGCAGTTGGGGGGACCGCAATCAGCCCCAGCATTTT. Its translation: CASSWGDRNQPQHF.

The rearrangement links TRBV28 to TRBJ1-2, with D possibly being TRBD1 (5 bases). Germline CDR1 reads MDHEN; CDR2 reads SYDVKM. The V and J ends lost 4 bases and 5 bases respectively, with 14 bases between them. The CDR3 length is 14 residues. CDR3 loop: CASSSDRTLYGYTF. The CDR3 DNA is TGTGCCAGCAGTTCTGACAGAACCCTATATGGCTACACCTTC.

The chain uses TRBV18 and TRBJ1-5; maybe TRBD1 (5 bases). Germline V lookup: CDR1 KGHSH, CDR2 LQKENI. With 4 bases removed from V and 9 bases from J, the gap between germline ends came to 19 bases. The CDR3 is made up of 15 amino acids. The DNA for the CDR3 is TGTGCCAGCTCACTACGTGCAGGGCCGAGAACGCCCCAGCATTTT. This codes for CASSLRAGPRTPQHF.

The gene calls are TRBV9 and TRBJ2-2, with 7 bases that match TRBD1. Germline loops: CDR1 SGDLS, CDR2 YYNGEE. Losses at the gene ends were 4 bases for V and 8 bases for J; bases not matched to a gene: 14. This CDR3 is 16 amino acids long. The CDR3 DNA sequence: TGTGCCAGCAGCCGAACCGAGAGACAGGGTGGAGGGGAGCTGTTTTTT. Encoded protein: CASSRTERQGGGELFF.

This chain links TRBV2 with TRBJ2-1; 13 bases match TRBD2. The V gene's germline CDR1 is SNHLY and CDR2 FYNNEI. There are 15 residues in the CDR3. V gave up 4 bases and J gave up 7 bases; unmatched junction bases: 4. CDR3 nucleotides: TGTGCCAGCAGTGCCAAGGGACTAGCGGGGAATGAGCAGTTCTTC. Protein: CASSAKGLAGNEQFF.

The chain couples TRBV6-5 to TRBJ2-2; 7 nucleotides line up with TRBD1. V lost 8 bases and J lost 4; bases outside the gene matches: 10. This CDR3 is 15 amino acids long. The germline V gene has CDR1 MNHEY and CDR2 SVGAGI. The CDR3 region is CASSGDRATTGELFF. In nucleotides, the CDR3 is TGTGCCAGCTCCGGGGACAGAGCGACCACCGGGGAGCTGTTTTTT.